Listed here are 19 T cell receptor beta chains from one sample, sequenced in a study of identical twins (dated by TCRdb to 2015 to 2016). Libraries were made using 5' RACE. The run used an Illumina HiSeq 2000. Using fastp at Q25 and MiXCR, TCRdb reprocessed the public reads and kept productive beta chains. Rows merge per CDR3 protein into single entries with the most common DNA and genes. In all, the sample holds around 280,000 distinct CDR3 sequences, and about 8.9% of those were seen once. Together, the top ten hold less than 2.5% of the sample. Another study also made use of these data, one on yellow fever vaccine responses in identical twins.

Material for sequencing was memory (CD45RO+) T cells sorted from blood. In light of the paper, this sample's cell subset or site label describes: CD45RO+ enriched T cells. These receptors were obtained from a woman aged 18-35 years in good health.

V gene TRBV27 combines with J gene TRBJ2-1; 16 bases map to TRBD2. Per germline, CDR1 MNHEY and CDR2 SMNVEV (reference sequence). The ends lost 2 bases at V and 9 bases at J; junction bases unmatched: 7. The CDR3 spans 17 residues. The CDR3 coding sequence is TGTGCCAGCAGTTTAGCACCGGGACTAGCGGGAGGGATTGAGCAGTTCTTC. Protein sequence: CASSLAPGLAGGIEQFF.

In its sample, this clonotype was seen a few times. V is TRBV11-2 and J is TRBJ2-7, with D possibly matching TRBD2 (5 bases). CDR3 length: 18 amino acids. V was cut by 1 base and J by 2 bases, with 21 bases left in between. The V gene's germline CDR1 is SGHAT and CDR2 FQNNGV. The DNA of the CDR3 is TGTGCCAGCAGCTTAGTGGGAAAAACCGGAGGCAAGACCTACGAGCAGTACTTC. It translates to CASSLVGKTGGKTYEQYF. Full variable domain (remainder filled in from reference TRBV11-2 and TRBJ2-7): EAGVAQSPRYKIIEKRQSVAFWCNPISGHATLYWYQQILGQGPKLLIQFQNNGVVDDSQLPKDRFSAERLKGVDSTLKIQPAKLEDSAVYLCASSLVGKTGGKTYEQYFGPGTRLTVT.

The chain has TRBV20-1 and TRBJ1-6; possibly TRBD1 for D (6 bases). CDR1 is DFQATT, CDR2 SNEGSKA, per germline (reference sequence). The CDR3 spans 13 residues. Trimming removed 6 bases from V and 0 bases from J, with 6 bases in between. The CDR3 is CSAGGSYNSPLHF. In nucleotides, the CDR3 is TGCAGTGCAGGGGGCTCCTATAATTCACCCCTCCACTTT.

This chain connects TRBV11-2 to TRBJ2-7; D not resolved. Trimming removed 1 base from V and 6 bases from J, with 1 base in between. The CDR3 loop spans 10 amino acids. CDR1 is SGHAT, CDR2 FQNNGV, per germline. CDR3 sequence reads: CASSLVEQYV. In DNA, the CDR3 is TGTGCCAGCAGCTTAGTCGAGCAGTACGTC.

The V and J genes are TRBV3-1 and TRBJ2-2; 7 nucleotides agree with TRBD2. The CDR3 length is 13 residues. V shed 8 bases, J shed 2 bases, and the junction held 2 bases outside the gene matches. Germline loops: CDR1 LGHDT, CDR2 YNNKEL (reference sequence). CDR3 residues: CASGGLNTGELFF. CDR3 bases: TGTGCCAGCGGGGGACTAAACACCGGGGAGCTGTTTTTT. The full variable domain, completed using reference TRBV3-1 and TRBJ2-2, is DTAVSQTPKYLVTQMGNDKSIKCEQNLGHDTMYWYKQDSKKFLKIMFSYNNKELIINETVPNRFSPKSPDKAHLNLHINSLELGDSAVYFCASGGLNTGELFFGEGSRLTVL.

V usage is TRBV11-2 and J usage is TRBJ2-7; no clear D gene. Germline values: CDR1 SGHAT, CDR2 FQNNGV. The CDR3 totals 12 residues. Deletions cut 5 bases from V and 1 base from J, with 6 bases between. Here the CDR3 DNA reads TGTGCCAGCAGCCGACAATCCTACGAGCAGTACGTC. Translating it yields CASSRQSYEQYV.

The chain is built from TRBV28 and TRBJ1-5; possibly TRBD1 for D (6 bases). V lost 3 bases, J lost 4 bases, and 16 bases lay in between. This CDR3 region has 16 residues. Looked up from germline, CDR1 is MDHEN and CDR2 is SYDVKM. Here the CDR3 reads CASSFVESQGNQPQHF. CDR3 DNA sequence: TGTGCCAGCAGTTTTGTCGAATCTCAGGGGAATCAGCCCCAGCATTTT.

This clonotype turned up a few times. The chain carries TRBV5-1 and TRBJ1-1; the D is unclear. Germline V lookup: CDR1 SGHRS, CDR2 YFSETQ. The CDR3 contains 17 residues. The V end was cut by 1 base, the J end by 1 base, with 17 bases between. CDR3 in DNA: TGCGCCAGCAGCTTGCGGCTACAGAACCCTTCGAACACTGAAGCTTTCTTT. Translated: CASSLRLQNPSNTEAFF. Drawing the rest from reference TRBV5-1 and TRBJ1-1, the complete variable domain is KAGVTQTPRYLIKTRGQQVTLSCSPISGHRSVSWYQQTPGQGLQFLFEYFSETQRNKGNFPGRFSGRQFSNSRSEMNVSTLELGDSALYLCASSLRLQNPSNTEAFFGQGTRLTVV.

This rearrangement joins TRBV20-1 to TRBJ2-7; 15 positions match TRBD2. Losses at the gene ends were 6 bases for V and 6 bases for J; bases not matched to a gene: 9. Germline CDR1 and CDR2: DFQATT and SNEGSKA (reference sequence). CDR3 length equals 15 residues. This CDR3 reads CSATGLAGGGGEQYF. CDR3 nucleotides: TGCAGTGCGACGGGACTAGCGGGAGGTGGGGGCGAGCAGTACTTC.

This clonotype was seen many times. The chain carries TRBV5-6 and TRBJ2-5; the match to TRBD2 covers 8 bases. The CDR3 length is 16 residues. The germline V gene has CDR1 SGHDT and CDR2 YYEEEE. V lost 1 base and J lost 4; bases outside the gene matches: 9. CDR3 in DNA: TGTGCCAGCAGCTTGATTAGCGGGGTATTGAGAGAGACCCAGTACTTC. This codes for CASSLISGVLRETQYF.

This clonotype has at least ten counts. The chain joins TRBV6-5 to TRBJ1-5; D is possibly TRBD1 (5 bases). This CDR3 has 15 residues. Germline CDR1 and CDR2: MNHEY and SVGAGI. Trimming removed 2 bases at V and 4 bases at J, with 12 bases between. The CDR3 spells CASSYLQGGNQPQHF. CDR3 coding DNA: TGTGCCAGCAGTTACCTCCAGGGAGGGAATCAGCCCCAGCATTTT.

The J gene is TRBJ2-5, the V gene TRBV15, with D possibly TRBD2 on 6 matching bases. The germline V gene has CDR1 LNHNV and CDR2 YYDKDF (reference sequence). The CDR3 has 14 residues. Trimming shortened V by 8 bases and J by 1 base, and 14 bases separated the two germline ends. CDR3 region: CATGPGGSQETQYF. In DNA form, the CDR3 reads TGTGCCACCGGACCCGGGGGTAGCCAAGAGACCCAGTACTTC.

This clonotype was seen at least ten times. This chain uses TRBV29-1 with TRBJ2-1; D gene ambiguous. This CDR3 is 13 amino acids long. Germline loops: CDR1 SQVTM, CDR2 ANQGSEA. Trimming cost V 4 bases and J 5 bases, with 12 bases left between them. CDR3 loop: CSVAPYPNNEQFF. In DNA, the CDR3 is TGCAGCGTTGCCCCGTACCCAAACAATGAGCAGTTCTTC.

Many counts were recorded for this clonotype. DNA of the CDR3: TGTGCCAGCTCAGCGACAGGGGGAAACACCGGGGAGCTGTTTTTT. This sequence encodes CASSATGGNTGELFF. The gene calls are TRBV18 and TRBJ2-2; 9 bases line up with TRBD1. Per germline, CDR1 KGHSH and CDR2 LQKENI. The CDR3 spans 15 residues. J was trimmed by 2 bases and V by 5 bases; bases with no gene match: 3.

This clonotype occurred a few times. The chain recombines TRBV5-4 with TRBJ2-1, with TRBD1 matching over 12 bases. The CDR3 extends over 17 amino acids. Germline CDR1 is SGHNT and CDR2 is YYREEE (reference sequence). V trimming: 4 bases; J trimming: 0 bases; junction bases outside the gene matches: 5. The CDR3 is CASSVGQGAGSYNEQFF. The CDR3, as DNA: TGTGCCAGCAGCGTGGGACAGGGGGCGGGCTCCTACAATGAGCAGTTCTTC.

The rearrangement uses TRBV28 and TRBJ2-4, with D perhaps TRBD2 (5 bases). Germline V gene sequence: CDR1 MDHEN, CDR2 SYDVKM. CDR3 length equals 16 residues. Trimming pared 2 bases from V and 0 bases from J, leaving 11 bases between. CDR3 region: CASSLAGGLAKNIQYF. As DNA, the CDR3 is TGTGCCAGCAGTTTAGCCGGCGGGTTAGCCAAAAACATTCAGTACTTC. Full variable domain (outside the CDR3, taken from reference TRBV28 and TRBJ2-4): DVKVTQSSRYLVKRTGEKVFLECVQDMDHENMFWYRQDPGLGLRLIYFSYDVKMKEKGDIPEGYSVSREKKERFSLILESASTNQTSMYLCASSLAGGLAKNIQYFGAGTRLSVL.

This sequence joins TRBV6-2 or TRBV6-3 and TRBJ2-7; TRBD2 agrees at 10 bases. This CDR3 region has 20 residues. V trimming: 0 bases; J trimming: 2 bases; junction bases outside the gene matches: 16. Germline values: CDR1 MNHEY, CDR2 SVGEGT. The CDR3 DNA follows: TGTGCCAGCAGTTACTCACCTTGGGGGAGTGGAGCGGGAGGGACCTACGAGCAGTACTTC. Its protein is CASSYSPWGSGAGGTYEQYF.

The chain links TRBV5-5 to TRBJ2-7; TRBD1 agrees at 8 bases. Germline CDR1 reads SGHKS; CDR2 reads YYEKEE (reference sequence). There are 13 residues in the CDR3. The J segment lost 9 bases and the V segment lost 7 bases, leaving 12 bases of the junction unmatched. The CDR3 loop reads CASGGLEDRGQYV. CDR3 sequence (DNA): TGTGCCAGCGGAGGATTAGAAGACAGGGGGCAGTACGTC.

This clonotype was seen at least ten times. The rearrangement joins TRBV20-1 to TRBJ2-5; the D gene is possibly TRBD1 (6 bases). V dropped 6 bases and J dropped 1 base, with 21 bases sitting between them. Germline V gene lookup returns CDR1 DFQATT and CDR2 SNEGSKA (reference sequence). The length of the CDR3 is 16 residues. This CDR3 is CSAKGHLSPFQETQYF. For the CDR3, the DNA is TGCAGTGCCAAGGGACACCTCAGTCCCTTCCAAGAGACCCAGTACTTC.